The TCR beta chain described here comes from a study of identical twins. The study's findings and limits: For cord blood, abundant beta clonotypes had fewer insertions, unlike memory repertoires, which showed none. Cross-sectional statistics underpinned the conclusions; the same donors were not followed.

TCRdb used MiXCR to reprocess the 5' RACE reads, holding one entry per CDR3 protein. The data show approximately 490,000 distinct CDR3 sequences, 20% to 25% seen once. Concerning this clonotype itself: Antigen: not known.

CDR3 length: 18 residues. CDR1 MNHEY and CDR2 SVGAGI come from the germline V gene. V shed 0 bases and J 4 bases; nucleotides not matched to a gene: 2. This same sample was also part of a study on yellow fever vaccine responses in identical twins.

V and J are TRBV6-5 and TRBJ2-2, with TRBD2 matching 16 bases. This sequence originates from a woman under 30 in good health. The specimen sequenced was CD4+ T cells sorted from blood. Here the CDR3 reads CASSYSGTSGGGTGELFF. For the CDR3, the DNA is TGTGCCAGCAGTTACTCAGGGACTAGCGGGGGGGGCACCGGGGAGCTGTTTTTT.